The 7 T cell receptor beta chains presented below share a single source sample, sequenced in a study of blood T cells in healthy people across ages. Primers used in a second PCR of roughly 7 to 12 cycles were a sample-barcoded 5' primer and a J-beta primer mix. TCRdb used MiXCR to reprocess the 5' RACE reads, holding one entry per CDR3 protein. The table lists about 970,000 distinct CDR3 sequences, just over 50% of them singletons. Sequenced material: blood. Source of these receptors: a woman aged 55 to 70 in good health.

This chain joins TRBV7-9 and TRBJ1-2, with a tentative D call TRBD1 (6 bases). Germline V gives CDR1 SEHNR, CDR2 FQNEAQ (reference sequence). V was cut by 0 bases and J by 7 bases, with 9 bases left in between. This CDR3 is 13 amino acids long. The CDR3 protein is CASSLAGALGYTF. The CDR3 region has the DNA TGTGCCAGCAGCTTAGCGGGGGCGCTTGGCTACACCTTC.

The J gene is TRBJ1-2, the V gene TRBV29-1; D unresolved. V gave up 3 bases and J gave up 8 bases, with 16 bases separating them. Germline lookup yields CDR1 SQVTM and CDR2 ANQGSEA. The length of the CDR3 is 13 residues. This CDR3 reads CSVDGDTRNGYTF. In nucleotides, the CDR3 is TGCAGCGTTGATGGTGACACCCGTAACGGCTACACCTTC.

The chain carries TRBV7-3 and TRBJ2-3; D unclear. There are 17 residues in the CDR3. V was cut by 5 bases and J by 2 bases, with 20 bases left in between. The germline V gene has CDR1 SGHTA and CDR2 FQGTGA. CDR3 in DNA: TGTGCCAGCAGCGCCTATGGGCGGCCGAGGAACACAGATACGCAGTATTTT. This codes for CASSAYGRPRNTDTQYF. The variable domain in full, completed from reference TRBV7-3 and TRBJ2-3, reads GAGVSQTPSNKVTEKGKYVELRCDPISGHTALYWYRQSLGQGPEFLIYFQGTGAADDSGLPNDRFFAVRPEGSVSTLKIQRTERGDSAVYLCASSAYGRPRNTDTQYFGPGTRLTVL.

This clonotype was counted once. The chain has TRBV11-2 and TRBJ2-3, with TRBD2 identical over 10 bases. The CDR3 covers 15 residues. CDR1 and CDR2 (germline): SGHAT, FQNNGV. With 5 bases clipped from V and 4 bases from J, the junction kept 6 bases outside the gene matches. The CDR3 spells CASSVSGRGSDTQYF. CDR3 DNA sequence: TGTGCCAGCAGCGTCAGCGGGAGGGGATCAGATACGCAGTATTTT. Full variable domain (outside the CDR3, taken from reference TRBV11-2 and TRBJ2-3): EAGVAQSPRYKIIEKRQSVAFWCNPISGHATLYWYQQILGQGPKLLIQFQNNGVVDDSQLPKDRFSAERLKGVDSTLKIQPAKLEDSAVYLCASSVSGRGSDTQYFGPGTRLTVL.

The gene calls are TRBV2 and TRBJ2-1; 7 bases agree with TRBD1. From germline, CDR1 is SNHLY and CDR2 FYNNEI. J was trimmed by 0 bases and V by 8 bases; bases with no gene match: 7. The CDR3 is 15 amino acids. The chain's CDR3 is CASYRDSSSYNEQFF. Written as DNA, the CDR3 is TGTGCCAGCTACAGGGACAGCAGCTCCTACAATGAGCAGTTCTTC. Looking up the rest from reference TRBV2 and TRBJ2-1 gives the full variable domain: EPEVTQTPSHQVTQMGQEVILRCVPISNHLYFYWYRQILGQKVEFLVSFYNNEISEKSEIFDDQFSVERPDGSNFTLKIRSTKLEDSAMYFCASYRDSSSYNEQFFGPGTRLTVL.

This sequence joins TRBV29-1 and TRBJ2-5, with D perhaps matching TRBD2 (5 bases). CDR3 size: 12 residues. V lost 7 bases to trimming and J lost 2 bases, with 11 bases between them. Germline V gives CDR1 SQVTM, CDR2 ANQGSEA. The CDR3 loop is CSAVPGQETQYF. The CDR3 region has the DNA TGCAGCGCCGTCCCGGGGCAAGAGACCCAGTACTTC.

The CDR3 loop is CSAPAGGNNEQFF. The CDR3 DNA is TGCAGTGCTCCCGCGGGAGGAAACAATGAGCAGTTCTTC. The chain joins TRBV20-1 to TRBJ2-1, with 8 positions matching TRBD2. J lost 5 bases, V lost 5 bases, and 5 bases had no gene match. This CDR3 region has 13 residues. Germline V CDR1 and CDR2: DFQATT, SNEGSKA (reference sequence).